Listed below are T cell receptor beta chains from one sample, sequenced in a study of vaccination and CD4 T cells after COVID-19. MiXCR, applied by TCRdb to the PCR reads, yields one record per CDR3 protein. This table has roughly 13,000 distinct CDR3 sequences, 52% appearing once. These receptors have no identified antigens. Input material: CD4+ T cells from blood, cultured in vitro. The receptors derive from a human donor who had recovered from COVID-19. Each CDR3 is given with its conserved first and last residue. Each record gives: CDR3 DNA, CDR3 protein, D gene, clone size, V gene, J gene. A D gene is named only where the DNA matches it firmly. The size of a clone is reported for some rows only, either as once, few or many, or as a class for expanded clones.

CDR3 DNA: TGTGCCAGCAGCTCGGACTTTTCACAGTCCTACGAGCAGTACTTC
CDR3 protein: CASSSDFSQSYEQYF
D gene: -
clone size: few
V gene: TRBV7-2
J gene: TRBJ2-7

CDR3 DNA: TGTGCCAGTAGTACCAAAACGGTGGGCACCGGGGAGCTGTTTTTT
CDR3 protein: CASSTKTVGTGELFF
D gene: -
clone size: -
V gene: TRBV19
J gene: TRBJ2-2

CDR3 DNA: TGTGCCAGCAGTTTGGGGGGGCTCCCCTATGGCTACACCTTC
CDR3 protein: CASSLGGLPYGYTF
D gene: -
clone size: -
V gene: TRBV27
J gene: TRBJ1-2

CDR3 DNA: TGTGCCAGCAGTGGAAGCGGGGCGAACACCGGGGAGCTGTTTTTT
CDR3 protein: CASSGSGANTGELFF
D gene: TRBD2
clone size: -
V gene: TRBV28
J gene: TRBJ2-2

CDR3 DNA: TGTGCCAGCAGCTTAGGCCGTTTGTTGGATACGCAGTATTTT
CDR3 protein: CASSLGRLLDTQYF
D gene: -
clone size: once
V gene: TRBV7-2
J gene: TRBJ2-3

CDR3 DNA: TGTGCCAGCTCACCGAAAGGCGGGACAGAGAACACCGGGGAGCTGTTTTTT
CDR3 protein: CASSPKGGTENTGELFF
D gene: -
clone size: -
V gene: TRBV18
J gene: TRBJ2-2

CDR3 DNA: TGCAGTAAAGGGCGGGGCAACACCGGGGAGCTGTTTTTT
CDR3 protein: CSKGRGNTGELFF
D gene: -
clone size: few
V gene: TRBV20-1
J gene: TRBJ2-2

CDR3 DNA: TGCAGTGCCACTCACACCACAGGGGCAAAAAACATTCAGTACTTC
CDR3 protein: CSATHTTGAKNIQYF
D gene: TRBD1
clone size: -
V gene: TRBV20-1
J gene: TRBJ2-4

CDR3 DNA: TGCGCCAGCAGCCAATGGGGCACGGCAGATACGCAGTATTTT
CDR3 protein: CASSQWGTADTQYF
D gene: -
clone size: -
V gene: TRBV4-1
J gene: TRBJ2-3

CDR3 DNA: TGTGCCAGCAGCTCCCGGGACAGCTTCAACTCCTATGGCTACACCTTC
CDR3 protein: CASSSRDSFNSYGYTF
D gene: TRBD1
clone size: few
V gene: TRBV7-8
J gene: TRBJ1-2

CDR3 DNA: TGTGCCAGCCAGACCCATGGGAACACTGAAGCTTTCTTT
CDR3 protein: CASQTHGNTEAFF
D gene: -
clone size: -
V gene: TRBV6-1
J gene: TRBJ1-1

CDR3 DNA: TGCGCCAGCAGCTCTAGGGACGGCGAGATTAGCTCCTACGAGCAGTACTTC
CDR3 protein: CASSSRDGEISSYEQYF
D gene: -
clone size: -
V gene: TRBV5-1
J gene: TRBJ2-7

CDR3 DNA: TGTGCCAGCGGCTTGGATCCGGGCTATGGCTACACCTTC
CDR3 protein: CASGLDPGYGYTF
D gene: -
clone size: -
V gene: TRBV5-4
J gene: TRBJ1-2

CDR3 DNA: TGCGCCAGCAGCCCCGGGGGGACAGTAACGACCGGGGAGCTGTTTTTT
CDR3 protein: CASSPGGTVTTGELFF
D gene: -
clone size: medium-sized
V gene: TRBV5-1
J gene: TRBJ2-2

CDR3 DNA: TGTGCCAGCAGCCAGGGACAGGGGTTCCACGAGCAGTACTTC
CDR3 protein: CASSQGQGFHEQYF
D gene: TRBD1
clone size: -
V gene: TRBV7-3
J gene: TRBJ2-7

CDR3 DNA: TGTGCCAGCATAGCGGAACGGACAGCGGGAAACGAGCAGTACTTC
CDR3 protein: CASIAERTAGNEQYF
D gene: -
clone size: few
V gene: TRBV2
J gene: TRBJ2-7

CDR3 DNA: TGTGCCAGCAGGGGACCGGGAGGGCCTCATACGCAGTATTTT
CDR3 protein: CASRGPGGPHTQYF
D gene: TRBD2
clone size: -
V gene: TRBV6-1
J gene: TRBJ2-3

CDR3 DNA: TGTGCCAGCAGCAACGGACTAGCGGGGGGGAATGAGCAGTTCTTC
CDR3 protein: CASSNGLAGGNEQFF
D gene: TRBD2
clone size: once
V gene: TRBV11-3
J gene: TRBJ2-1

CDR3 DNA: TGTGCCAGCAGCTTCGGACTAGCGGGAGGGCCAGGGGACGAGCAGTACTTC
CDR3 protein: CASSFGLAGGPGDEQYF
D gene: TRBD2
clone size: -
V gene: TRBV7-2
J gene: TRBJ2-7

CDR3 DNA: TGTGCCAGCAGTTCACACAGGGGGCGCAGAGGTACAGAGACCCAGTACTTC
CDR3 protein: CASSSHRGRRGTETQYF
D gene: TRBD1
clone size: -
V gene: TRBV6-2/TRBV6-3
J gene: TRBJ2-5

CDR3 DNA: TGCAGTGCTAGAACCGTCGGATACGAGCAGTACTTC
CDR3 protein: CSARTVGYEQYF
D gene: -
clone size: -
V gene: TRBV20-1
J gene: TRBJ2-7

CDR3 DNA: TGTGCCAGCAGTGAAACGAGGGGGGATACGCAGTATTTT
CDR3 protein: CASSETRGDTQYF
D gene: -
clone size: -
V gene: TRBV6-1
J gene: TRBJ2-3

CDR3 DNA: TGTGCCAGCAGTCGGGACAGGGGGCGGAATCAGCCCCAGCATTTT
CDR3 protein: CASSRDRGRNQPQHF
D gene: TRBD1
clone size: -
V gene: TRBV7-2
J gene: TRBJ1-5

CDR3 DNA: TGTGCCACCAGCAGAGATCAAGTGTACGGGGGGGTTGGCAGTGGGAACACCGGGGAGCTGTTTTTT
CDR3 protein: CATSRDQVYGGVGSGNTGELFF
D gene: TRBD2
clone size: few
V gene: TRBV15
J gene: TRBJ2-2

CDR3 DNA: TGTGCCAGTAGTATGGGATCAGGAATCTATGGCTACACCTTC
CDR3 protein: CASSMGSGIYGYTF
D gene: -
clone size: few
V gene: TRBV19
J gene: TRBJ1-2

CDR3 DNA: TGTGCCAGCAGTACCGGGACAGGGTTGTATAGCAATCAGCCCCAGCATTTT
CDR3 protein: CASSTGTGLYSNQPQHF
D gene: TRBD1
clone size: few
V gene: TRBV27
J gene: TRBJ1-5

CDR3 DNA: TGTGCCAGCAGCTTACTGTACGAGCAGTACTTC
CDR3 protein: CASSLLYEQYF
D gene: -
clone size: few
V gene: TRBV7-9
J gene: TRBJ2-7

CDR3 DNA: TGTGCCAGCAGCTACCGACGGGGGACTCTGATCTACGAGCAGTACTTC
CDR3 protein: CASSYRRGTLIYEQYF
D gene: -
clone size: -
V gene: TRBV11-2
J gene: TRBJ2-7

CDR3 DNA: TGTGCCAGCAGCTTCCGACAGAACACTGAAGCTTTCTTT
CDR3 protein: CASSFRQNTEAFF
D gene: -
clone size: -
V gene: TRBV7-8
J gene: TRBJ1-1